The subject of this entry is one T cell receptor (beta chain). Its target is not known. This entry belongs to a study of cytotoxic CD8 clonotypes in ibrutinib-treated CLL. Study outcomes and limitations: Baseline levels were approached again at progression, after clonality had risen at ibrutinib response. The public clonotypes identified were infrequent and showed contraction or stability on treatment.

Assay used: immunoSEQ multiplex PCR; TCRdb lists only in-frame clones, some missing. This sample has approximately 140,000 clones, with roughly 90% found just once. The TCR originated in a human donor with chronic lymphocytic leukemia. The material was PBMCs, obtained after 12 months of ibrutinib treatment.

The CDR3 reads CASSERETQYF. As DNA, the CDR3 is TGTGCCAGCAGTGAACGAGAGACCCAGTACTTC. V and J are TRBV2 and TRBJ2-5, with D unresolved. Per the germline V gene, CDR1 is SNHLY and CDR2 is FYNNEI. The CDR3 contains 11 residues. V was clipped by 2 bases and J by 4 bases, with 2 bases between them.